This T cell receptor beta chain was sequenced for a study of radiation and T cells in renal cell carcinoma. Overall study results and limits: Pretreatment tumor biopsies were lacking, so baseline clonotypes are unknown. Top tumor clonotypes rose in blood 2 weeks post-radiation, then contracted.

Time point noted: blood 2 weeks post-SBRT. As to treatment: 15 Gy SBRT to primary tumor, nephrectomy 4 weeks later. After SBRT, blood was collected at 2 and 4 weeks, plus baseline. With respect to this clone: Its target is not known.

This table comes from immunoSEQ multiplex PCR, and its TCRdb copy is limited to in-frame clones, with some not included. The sample has more than 95,000 clones; around 85% are singletons. Germline V CDR1 and CDR2: SGHRS, YFSETQ. The CDR3 runs 16 residues. V was cut by 4 bases and J by 0 bases, with 15 bases left in between. This receptor was identified in a man in his forties or fifties with renal cell carcinoma. Source: blood, taken from a patient whose treatment included radiotherapy and nephrectomy. This chain links TRBV5-1 with TRBJ2-3; the D is unclear. The CDR3: CASSKDPARSTDTQYF. The DNA for the CDR3 is TGCGCCAGCAGCAAAGACCCAGCCCGCAGCACAGATACGCAGTATTTT. Looking up the rest from reference TRBV5-1 and TRBJ2-3 gives the full variable domain: KAGVTQTPRYLIKTRGQQVTLSCSPISGHRSVSWYQQTPGQGLQFLFEYFSETQRNKGNFPGRFSGRQFSNSRSEMNVSTLELGDSALYLCASSKDPARSTDTQYFGPGTRLTVL.